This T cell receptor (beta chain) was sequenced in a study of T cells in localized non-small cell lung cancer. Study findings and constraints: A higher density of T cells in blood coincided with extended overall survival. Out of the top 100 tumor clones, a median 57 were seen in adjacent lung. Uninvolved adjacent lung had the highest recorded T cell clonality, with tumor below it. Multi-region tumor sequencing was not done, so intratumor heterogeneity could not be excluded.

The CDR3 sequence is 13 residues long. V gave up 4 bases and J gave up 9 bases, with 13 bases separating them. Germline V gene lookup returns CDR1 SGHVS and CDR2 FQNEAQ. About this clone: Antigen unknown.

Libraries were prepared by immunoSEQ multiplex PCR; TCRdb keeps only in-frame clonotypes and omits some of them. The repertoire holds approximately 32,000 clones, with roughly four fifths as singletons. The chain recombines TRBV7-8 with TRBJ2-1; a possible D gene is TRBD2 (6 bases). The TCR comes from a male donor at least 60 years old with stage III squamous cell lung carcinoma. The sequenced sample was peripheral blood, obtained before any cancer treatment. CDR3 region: CASSSRDFGEQFF. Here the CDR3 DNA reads TGTGCCAGCAGCTCCCGGGACTTCGGTGAGCAGTTCTTC. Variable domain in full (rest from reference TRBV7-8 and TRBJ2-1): GAGVSQSPRYKVAKRGQDVALRCDPISGHVSLFWYQQALGQGPEFLTYFQNEAQLDKSGLPSDRFFAERPEGSVSTLKIQRTQQEDSAVYLCASSSRDFGEQFFGPGTRLTVL.